This is a list of T cell receptor beta chains from one sample in a study of radiotherapy plus CTLA-4 blockade in lung cancer. This table comes from immunoSEQ multiplex PCR, and its TCRdb copy is limited to in-frame clones, with some not included. The sample holds under 70,000 clones, 70% to 80% seen once. The specimen was peripheral blood, collected from a patient treated with radiotherapy plus ipilimumab. The receptors stem from a human donor with non-small cell lung cancer who had a complete response to radiotherapy plus ipilimumab. Both conserved end residues are part of each CDR3. Fields, in order: V gene, D gene, clone size, J gene, CDR3 protein, CDR3 DNA. D genes are given only for firm matches. The size of a clone is reported for some rows only, either as once, few or many, or as a class for expanded clones.

TRBV13	-	-	TRBJ2-5	CASGTGLEETQYF	TGTGCCAGCGGCACAGGGCTTGAAGAGACCCAGTACTTC
TRBV7-2	TRBD1	-	TRBJ1-5	CASSLYPGQGDQPQHF	TGTGCCAGCAGCTTATATCCGGGGCAGGGGGATCAGCCCCAGCATTTT
TRBV29-1	-	-	TRBJ2-2	CSVDAGARAGELFF	TGCAGCGTTGATGCGGGGGCGCGAGCCGGGGAGCTGTTTTTT
TRBV18	-	-	TRBJ1-1	CASSPQTGRTNTEAFF	TGTGCCAGCTCACCACAAACGGGACGGACGAACACTGAAGCTTTCTTT
TRBV6-5	-	-	TRBJ1-3	CASTSGGTGNTIYF	TGTGCTTCAACGTCGGGGGGCACTGGAAACACCATATATTTT
TRBV7-2	TRBD1	-	TRBJ1-1	CASSRRQGAHTEAFF	TGTGCCAGCAGCCGCAGGCAGGGGGCGCACACTGAAGCTTTCTTT
TRBV14	-	-	TRBJ2-3	CASSPNIRDTQYF	TGTGCCAGCAGCCCGAACATTAGGGATACGCAGTATTTT
TRBV28	-	-	TRBJ1-2	CASSSEGGGASNYGYTF	TGTGCCAGCAGTTCGGAGGGGGGTGGGGCCTCTAACTATGGCTACACCTTC
TRBV19	-	-	TRBJ2-1	CASSRRDPPRNEQFF	TGTGCCAGTAGTAGACGGGATCCCCCCCGGAATGAGCAGTTCTTC
TRBV5-8	-	-	TRBJ1-3	CASSLVGLRYTIYF	TGTGCCAGCAGCTTGGTTGGTTTACGGTACACCATATATTTT
TRBV5-6	-	-	TRBJ1-1	CASSLAWMGMNTEAFF	TGTGCCAGCAGCCTAGCTTGGATGGGTATGAACACTGAAGCTTTCTTT
TRBV11-2	TRBD2	-	TRBJ2-1	CASSPRFSGGFSSYNEQFF	TGTGCCAGCAGCCCCCGGTTTAGCGGGGGCTTTAGCTCCTACAATGAGCAGTTCTTC
TRBV5-4	-	few	TRBJ1-1	CASSSQQVINTEAFF	TGTGCCAGCAGCTCCCAACAGGTGATTAACACTGAAGCTTTCTTT
TRBV14	-	-	TRBJ1-2	CASSPGGRMGYTF	TGTGCCAGCAGCCCAGGTGGGCGAATGGGCTACACCTTC
TRBV11-3	-	-	TRBJ1-1	CASSLDGRINTEAFF	TGTGCCAGCAGCTTAGATGGGAGAATAAACACTGAAGCTTTCTTT
TRBV18	TRBD1	-	TRBJ2-7	CASSDRASEQYF	TGTGCCAGCTCAGACAGGGCCTCCGAGCAGTACTTC
TRBV2	-	once	TRBJ2-2	CASSGDTGELFF	TGTGCCAGCAGTGGTGACACCGGGGAGCTGTTTTTT
TRBV27	TRBD1	-	TRBJ1-4	CASSLWTGSEKLFF	TGTGCCAGCAGTTTATGGACAGGGAGTGAAAAACTGTTTTTT
TRBV27	-	-	TRBJ2-3	CASSLGNRAIRTDTQYF	TGTGCCAGCAGTTTAGGGAACAGGGCGATACGCACAGATACGCAGTATTTT
TRBV5-6	TRBD1	-	TRBJ1-2	CASSITGEFVYGYTF	TGTGCCAGCAGCATAACAGGGGAATTTGTGTATGGCTACACCTTC
TRBV7-9	-	-	TRBJ2-5	CASSWDGEQYF	TGTGCCAGCAGCTGGGACGGGGAGCAGTACTTC
TRBV19	-	-	TRBJ1-3	CASGAGREPGNTIYF	TGTGCCAGTGGCGCAGGTCGAGAACCCGGGAACACCATATATTTT
TRBV6-1	-	few	TRBJ1-6	CASSEHHTGKTPLHF	TGTGCCAGCAGTGAACATCATACAGGGAAGACACCCCTCCACTTT
TRBV7-6	-	-	TRBJ2-2	CASSLGGAGTGELFF	TGTGCCAGCAGCTTAGGAGGGGCTGGAACCGGGGAGCTGTTTTTT
TRBV19	-	-	TRBJ2-7	CASREGGQSEQYF	TGTGCCAGTAGGGAAGGGGGTCAGTCCGAGCAGTACTTC
TRBV9	TRBD2	-	TRBJ2-1	CASSVSSGYNEQFF	TGTGCCAGCAGCGTCTCTAGCGGCTACAATGAGCAGTTCTTC
TRBV18	-	-	TRBJ1-4	CASSPFPKGLFF	TGTGCCAGCTCACCTTTTCCCAAAGGGCTGTTTTTT
TRBV11-2	-	-	TRBJ1-1	CASSPVGGARSSEAFF	TGTGCCAGCAGCCCGGTTGGGGGGGCGAGGTCATCGGAAGCTTTCTTT
TRBV6-5	TRBD1	-	TRBJ1-3	CASSPGQVGNTIYF	TGTGCCAGCAGCCCCGGACAGGTGGGAAACACCATATATTTT
TRBV29-1	TRBD1	-	TRBJ1-4	CSVGTGGGFATNEKLFF	TGCAGCGTTGGGACAGGAGGGGGTTTTGCAACTAATGAAAAACTGTTTTTT
TRBV19	TRBD2	-	TRBJ2-3	CASSSKRERWYF	TGTGCCAGTAGTTCGAAGCGGGAGAGGTGGTATTTT
TRBV7-9	TRBD1	few	TRBJ1-1	CASSHLRQGRGGTEAFF	TGTGCCAGCAGCCACTTACGACAGGGAAGGGGTGGCACTGAAGCTTTCTTT
TRBV2	-	-	TRBJ1-1	CASSEGAGGENTEAFF	TGTGCCAGCAGTGAAGGCGCGGGGGGAGAGAACACTGAAGCTTTCTTT
TRBV5-4	-	-	TRBJ2-2	CASRSGKRGNTGELFF	TGTGCCAGCAGGTCAGGGAAACGGGGGAACACCGGGGAGCTGTTTTTT
TRBV19	-	-	TRBJ1-5	CARAWGGGQPQHF	TGTGCCAGGGCCTGGGGGGGCGGGCAGCCCCAGCATTTT
TRBV18	-	-	TRBJ1-4	CASSPLPRDEKLFF	TGTGCCAGCTCACCCCTCCCTAGGGATGAAAAACTGTTTTTT
TRBV11-2	-	-	TRBJ1-2	CASSLDLRDTYGYTF	TGTGCCAGCAGCTTAGATCTCAGGGATACCTATGGCTACACCTTC
TRBV7-2	-	-	TRBJ2-3	CASSARLGLMSTDTQYF	TGTGCCAGCAGCGCGAGATTGGGACTGATGAGCACAGATACGCAGTATTTT
TRBV11-2	TRBD1	once	TRBJ2-1	CASSRPGTGIFYEQFF	TGTGCCAGCAGCCGACCCGGGACAGGGATTTTCTATGAGCAGTTCTTC
TRBV19	-	medium-sized	TRBJ1-1	CASTPSRGTEAFF	TGTGCCAGTACCCCCTCCCGGGGCACTGAAGCTTTCTTT
TRBV6-6	TRBD1	-	TRBJ1-1	CASSYGTVNTEAFF	TGTGCCAGCAGTTACGGGACAGTGAACACTGAAGCTTTCTTT
TRBV7-6	-	few	TRBJ2-5	CASSLALGQQETQYF	TGTGCCAGCAGCTTAGCGTTGGGACAACAAGAGACCCAGTACTTC
TRBV6-5	-	-	TRBJ1-2	CASSRTEIPGGYTF	TGTGCCAGCAGCAGGACGGAGATACCGGGGGGCTACACCTTC